A single sample gave rise to the 22 T cell receptor beta chains below, sequenced in a study of blood T cell repertoires in COVID-19. Using immunoSEQ multiplex PCR, the repertoire was profiled, and TCRdb retains in-frame clones only, with some absent. The table includes over 150,000 clones, about three quarters detected once. What was sequenced was peripheral blood. Every receptor here comes from a man older than 75 with acute or convalescent COVID-19.

This clone has only one observation. The gene calls are TRBV25-1 and TRBJ2-5, with D possibly matching TRBD1 (8 bases). The germline V and J ends were trimmed by 3 bases and 1 base, with 18 bases remaining between them. This CDR3 has 17 residues. From germline, CDR1 is MGHDK and CDR2 SYGVNS. CDR3 loop: CASSDLGQAGVQETQYF. CDR3 bases: TGTGCCAGCAGTGACTTGGGACAGGCGGGGGTCCAAGAGACCCAGTACTTC.

The chain recombines TRBV4-1 with TRBJ2-2; a weak D match, TRBD2 (6 bases). The ends were cut back, 0 bases at V and 0 bases at J, with 11 bases in the middle. This CDR3 has 17 amino acids. CDR1 is MGHRA and CDR2 is YSYEKL in the germline V gene. CDR3 region: CASSQDRGSSNTGELFF. Written as DNA, the CDR3 is TGCGCCAGCAGCCAAGATCGGGGGAGTTCGAACACCGGGGAGCTGTTTTTT.

The chain uses TRBV11-3 and TRBJ1-2, with 9 bases matching TRBD1. The CDR3 has 17 amino acids. V trimming: 0 bases; J trimming: 4 bases; junction bases outside the gene matches: 9. Per germline, CDR1 SGHNT and CDR2 YENEEA. The chain's CDR3 is CASSLDPTRQGGYGYTF. Written as DNA, the CDR3 is TGTGCCAGCAGCTTAGACCCAACCCGACAGGGGGGCTATGGCTACACCTTC.

This chain joins TRBV11-2 and TRBJ1-4, with unresolved D. V was clipped by 1 base and J by 8 bases, with 8 bases between them. This CDR3 region has 13 residues. From germline, CDR1 is SGHAT and CDR2 FQNNGV. As DNA, the CDR3 is TGTGCCAGCAGCTTAGCCCTCCCCGAAAAACTGTTTTTT. Translation: CASSLALPEKLFF.

The chain carries TRBV9 and TRBJ2-7, with TRBD2 matching 8 bases. The CDR3 extends over 15 amino acids. Germline V gives CDR1 SGDLS, CDR2 YYNGEE. Losses at the gene ends were 0 bases for V and 9 bases for J; bases not matched to a gene: 11. The CDR3 bases are TGTGCCAGCAGCGTAGCCAGCGGGGGCCTGGCTGGGCAGTACTTC. This encodes CASSVASGGLAGQYF.

This clone has just one count. The chain recombines TRBV7-7 with TRBJ2-5; maybe TRBD1 (6 bases). Trimming left V 5 bases short and J 5 bases short, with 24 bases between. Germline-derived CDR1 and CDR2 are SSHAT and FNYEAQ (reference sequence). The length of the CDR3 is 17 residues. As DNA, the CDR3 is TGTGCCAGCAGCCGCGGTACAGGGTCTTTACGGGCGGAGACCCAGTACTTC. It specifies CASSRGTGSLRAETQYF.

The genes are TRBV18 and TRBJ1-3; possibly TRBD1 for D (5 bases). Germline V gene sequence: CDR1 KGHSH, CDR2 LQKENI. Trimming cost V 3 bases and J 0 bases, with 15 bases left between them. This CDR3 has 17 residues. CDR3 nucleotides: TGTGCCAGCTCACCCTACGCCGCGGGACCCTCTGGAAACACCATATATTTT. Its translation: CASSPYAAGPSGNTIYF.

The chain employs TRBV6-5 and TRBJ2-7, with 7 bases lining up with TRBD1. The CDR3 consists of 13 residues. V gave up 6 bases and J gave up 2 bases; unmatched junction bases: 4. The germline gives CDR1 MNHEY, CDR2 SVGAGI. CDR3 sequence reads: CASSLQGTYEQYV. CDR3 sequence (DNA): TGTGCCAGCAGCCTACAGGGGACCTACGAGCAGTACGTC.

The chain joins TRBV5-6 to TRBJ1-1, with D uncertain. Germline V gene sequence: CDR1 SGHDT, CDR2 YYEEEE. CDR3 size: 15 residues. V lost 4 bases and J 3 bases, leaving 16 bases between the germline ends. CDR3 sequence reads: CASSPFRFRHTEAFF. For the CDR3, the DNA is TGTGCCAGCAGCCCATTCAGGTTTCGTCACACTGAAGCTTTCTTT.

The CDR3 bases are TGTGCCAGCAGCCAAGGTACCGGGAACTATGGCTACACCTTC. Translated, it gives CASSQGTGNYGYTF. The V and J genes are TRBV4-2 and TRBJ1-2; D gene unclear. V shed 1 base and J shed 2 bases, with 8 bases lying between them. The CDR3 spans 14 residues. Per the germline V gene, CDR1 is LGHNA and CDR2 is YNFKEQ.

The J gene is TRBJ1-2, the V gene TRBV18, with unresolved D. The length of the CDR3 is 15 residues. Germline values: CDR1 KGHSH, CDR2 LQKENI. V was pared by 0 bases and J by 0 bases, with 8 bases between. The CDR3 sequence is CASSPPGAPNYGYTF. The CDR3 DNA reads as TGTGCCAGCTCACCACCAGGAGCCCCTAACTATGGCTACACCTTC.

The V gene is TRBV10-3, the J gene TRBJ1-1, with D perhaps TRBD1 (6 bases). V was clipped by 6 bases and J by 4 bases, with 18 bases between them. CDR1 is ENHRY and CDR2 is SYGVKD in the germline V gene. The CDR3 spans 15 residues. CDR3: CAIRWQGYSGTEAFF. The CDR3 coding sequence is TGTGCCATCAGGTGGCAGGGGTATTCGGGCACTGAAGCTTTCTTT.

This chain joins TRBV2 and TRBJ1-6; TRBD1 might be the D (6 bases). V was shortened by 2 bases and J by 6 bases, with 11 bases between the two germline ends. The CDR3 runs to 15 residues. Germline CDR1 and CDR2: SNHLY and FYNNEI. The CDR3 DNA sequence: TGTGCCAGCAGTGAATACAGGGCGGTTAATTCACCCCTCCACTTT. This sequence encodes CASSEYRAVNSPLHF.

This clone has a handful of counts. The DNA for the CDR3 is TGTGCCAGTAACGTAGGGGGGGCTGAAGCTTTCTTT. Translating it yields CASNVGGAEAFF. This chain uses TRBV19 with TRBJ1-1, with D possibly matching TRBD1 (6 bases). The CDR3 has 12 residues. Germline CDR1 LNHDA, CDR2 SQIVND (reference sequence). V lost 7 bases, J lost 6 bases, and 12 bases lay in between.

The V call is TRBV11-2, the J call TRBJ1-6; D not certain. Trimming cost V 6 bases and J 8 bases, with 17 bases left between them. Germline lookup yields CDR1 SGHAT and CDR2 FQNNGV. The CDR3 extends over 15 amino acids. The CDR3 DNA follows: TGTGCCAGCAGTCGAACCTCCGGGAGCTATTCACCCCTCCACTTT. As protein: CASSRTSGSYSPLHF. Combining the CDR3 with reference TRBV11-2 and TRBJ1-6 gives the whole variable domain EAGVAQSPRYKIIEKRQSVAFWCNPISGHATLYWYQQILGQGPKLLIQFQNNGVVDDSQLPKDRFSAERLKGVDSTLKIQPAKLEDSAVYLCASSRTSGSYSPLHFGNGTRLTVT.

This chain uses TRBV18 with TRBJ2-5; 11 bases line up with TRBD2. Germline CDR1 KGHSH, CDR2 LQKENI. The CDR3 runs 16 residues. V dropped 2 bases and J dropped 4; count of bases not matched to a gene: 6. The CDR3 nucleotides are TGTGCCAGCTCACCAGCTAGCGGGGGGTCTGGAGAGACCCAGTACTTC. Protein product: CASSPASGGSGETQYF. Full variable domain (missing parts from reference TRBV18 and TRBJ2-5): NAGVMQNPRHLVRRRGQEARLRCSPMKGHSHVYWYRQLPEEGLKFMVYLQKENIIDESGMPKERFSAEFPKEGPSILRIQQVVRGDSAAYFCASSPASGGSGETQYFGPGTRLLVL.

The CDR3: CASSYGGGRKDGYTF. CDR3 bases: TGTGCCAGCAGTTACGGGGGGGGGCGAAAGGATGGCTACACCTTC. The chain carries TRBV6-5 and TRBJ1-2; tentatively, D is TRBD1 (6 bases). CDR3 size: 15 residues. V lost 2 bases to trimming and J lost 6 bases, with 16 bases between them. Germline-derived CDR1 and CDR2 are MNHEY and SVGAGI.

This clone has just a few counts. The V call is TRBV5-6, the J call TRBJ1-2, with 7 nucleotides matching TRBD1. The CDR3 is made up of 14 amino acids. V shed 2 bases and J 7 bases; nucleotides not matched to a gene: 8. The germline V gene has CDR1 SGHDT and CDR2 YYEEEE. The CDR3 sequence is CASSFRLQGLGYTF. The DNA of the CDR3 is TGTGCCAGCAGCTTCAGATTACAGGGGCTTGGCTACACCTTC.

The chain is built from TRBV19 and TRBJ1-1; TRBD1 matches 8 bases. This CDR3 spans 14 amino acids. V lost 7 bases, J lost 4 bases, and 8 bases stayed unmatched. CDR1 LNHDA and CDR2 SQIVND come from the germline V gene (reference sequence). In DNA, the CDR3 is TGTGCCAGTAACCAGGGGGCGCGGGTCACTGAAGCTTTCTTT. This gives the protein CASNQGARVTEAFF.

The sample holds one count of this clone. The junction departs from germline at one end; a sequencing error may be responsible. This chain uses TRBV7-3 with TRBJ2-5; TRBD1 might be the D (5 bases). Germline V gene lookup returns CDR1 SGHTA and CDR2 FQGTGA. This CDR3 is built from 14 residues. Here the CDR3 reads CASSNVGPQGTQYF. CDR3 nucleotide sequence: TGTGCCAGCAGCAACGTGGGGCCGCAAGGGACCCAGTACTTC. Supplemented by reference TRBV7-3 and TRBJ2-5, the full variable domain reads GAGVSQTPSNKVTEKGKYVELRCDPISGHTALYWYRQSLGQGPEFLIYFQGTGAADDSGLPNDRFFAVRPEGSVSTLKIQRTERGDSAVYLCASSNVGPQGTQYFGPGTRLLVL.

This clone was counted a few times. This rearrangement joins TRBV4-3 to TRBJ2-2; 15 nucleotides agree with TRBD2. Unmatched junction bases numbered 3, after V lost 4 bases and J lost 3 bases. The CDR3 runs to 17 residues. CDR1 LGHNA and CDR2 YSLEER come from the germline V gene. DNA of the CDR3: TGCGCCAGCAGCCGGGGACTAGCGGGGGGTTACACCGGGGAGCTGTTTTTT. Protein: CASSRGLAGGYTGELFF.

The sample holds a few counts of this clone. This chain connects TRBV2 to TRBJ1-5, with D possibly matching TRBD1 (6 bases). Germline V gives CDR1 SNHLY, CDR2 FYNNEI. V lost 1 base, J lost 5 bases, and 6 bases lay in between. The CDR3 has 13 amino acids. The CDR3 DNA reads TGTGCCAGCAGTGAAGACAGGGATCAGCCCCAGCATTTT. As protein: CASSEDRDQPQHF.